This T cell receptor (beta chain) came from a study of cytomegalovirus exposure and HLA in healthy donors. The protocol was immunoSEQ multiplex PCR, while the TCRdb copy is restricted to in-frame clones and leaves out a portion. The sample contains 59,000 or so clones, roughly 87% of which appear only once. The donors were part of the validation cohort, which consisted of roughly 110 subjects and was separate from the first cohort of roughly 620 subjects. This clone appeared once. Compared with germline, one end of the junction differs, possibly owing to a read error. Germline V gene lookup returns CDR1 SGHDT and CDR2 YYEEEE. The CDR3 totals 16 residues.

Sequencing was performed on PBMCs. This rearrangement joins TRBV5-6 to TRBJ2-7, with TRBD2 identical over 10 bases. This clonotype was obtained from a young woman in good health and CMV-seronegative. The CDR3, as DNA: TGTGCCAGCAACTTGCTGTCTAGCGGGAGCTCCTACGAGCAGTACTTC. Encoded protein: CASNLLSSGSSYEQYF.